These T cell receptor beta chains were read from a single sample in a study of T cell responses to AZD1222 COVID-19 vaccine. Generated by immunoSEQ multiplex PCR, the TCRdb table keeps only in-frame clones and is missing some. The sample shows 80,000 or so clones, approximately 90% of them seen only once. The specimen comprised peripheral blood, sampled 28 days after the second AZD1222 dose. These receptors were taken from an adult who received the AZD1222 COVID-19 vaccine. The CDR3 runs from the conserved cysteine through the conserved F or W. The order of the fields is clone size, J gene, D gene, V gene, CDR3 protein, CDR3 DNA. A D gene is named only where the DNA matches it firmly. Not all rows give a size; the values are once, few, many and, for expanded clones, a class.

NA | TRBJ1-1 | NA | TRBV6-2/TRBV6-3 | CASSYHRGMNTEAFF | TGTGCCAGCAGTTACCACCGTGGAATGAACACTGAAGCTTTCTTT
NA | TRBJ2-1 | TRBD2 | TRBV7-3 | CASSSRGGGRGGNEQFF | TGTGCCAGCAGCTCCCGGGGAGGCGGGAGGGGTGGCAATGAGCAGTTCTTC
NA | TRBJ2-7 | NA | TRBV11-3 | CASRKGTGGPYEQYF | TGTGCCAGCAGGAAAGGGACCGGGGGACCCTACGAGCAGTACTTC
few | TRBJ1-1 | NA | TRBV7-9 | CASSSLWRGNTEAFF | TGTGCCAGCAGTTCACTGTGGAGGGGAAACACTGAAGCTTTCTTT
NA | TRBJ1-2 | NA | TRBV15 | CATSPTAYGYTF | TGTGCCACCAGCCCGACAGCCTATGGCTACACCTTC
NA | TRBJ1-1 | NA | TRBV11-3 | CASSYQGNTEAFF | TGTGCCAGCAGCTATCAGGGGAACACTGAAGCTTTCTTT
NA | TRBJ1-1 | NA | TRBV3-1/TRBV3-2 | CASSLQGTTEAFF | TGTGCCAGCAGCCTCCAGGGGACCACTGAAGCTTTCTTT
NA | TRBJ2-4 | NA | TRBV21-1 | CASSVQQRKNIQYF | TGTGCCAGCAGTGTACAGCAAAGAAAAAACATTCAGTACTTC
NA | TRBJ1-1 | NA | TRBV7-3 | CASSLNPQNREEKAFF | TGTGCCAGCAGCTTAAACCCCCAGAACAGGGAAGAGAAGGCTTTCTTT
NA | TRBJ2-3 | NA | TRBV7-6 | CASSRRGTDTQYF | TGTGCCAGCAGCCGCCGGGGGACAGATACGCAGTATTTT
NA | TRBJ1-1 | NA | TRBV9 | CASSVDPGGGTEAFF | TGTGCCAGCAGCGTAGATCCCGGGGGAGGCACTGAAGCTTTCTTT
NA | TRBJ1-2 | TRBD1 | TRBV30 | CACQDRGTNYGYTF | TGTGCCTGCCAAGACAGGGGAACGAACTATGGCTACACCTTC
NA | TRBJ1-1 | NA | TRBV9 | CASSVQSDTEAFF | TGTGCCAGCAGCGTACAATCGGACACTGAAGCTTTCTTT
NA | TRBJ1-1 | TRBD1 | TRBV7-9 | CASSLRGQGFVYDTEAFF | TGTGCCAGCAGCTTGAGGGGACAGGGGTTCGTATATGACACTGAAGCTTTCTTT
NA | TRBJ1-2 | TRBD1 | TRBV10-1 | CASTRTGPASYTF | TGCGCCAGCACCCGGACAGGGCCTGCGAGCTACACCTTC
NA | TRBJ1-2 | TRBD1 | TRBV3-1/TRBV3-2 | CASSHTGGDYGYTF | TGTGCCAGCAGTCACACAGGGGGCGACTATGGCTACACCTTC
NA | TRBJ1-3 | NA | TRBV7-2 | CASSLARAGNTIYF | TGTGCCAGCAGCTTGGCCAGAGCTGGAAACACCATATATTTT
NA | TRBJ2-5 | NA | TRBV5-1 | CASSLGGDEETQYF | TGCGCCAGCAGCTTGGGCGGGGACGAAGAGACCCAGTACTTC
NA | TRBJ2-2 | NA | TRBV6-5 | CASSYVNTGELFF | TGTGCCAGCAGTTACGTGAACACCGGGGAGCTGTTTTTT